These 9 T cell receptor beta chains share one sample of origin, sequenced in a study of cytomegalovirus exposure and HLA in healthy donors. The PCR was carried out with 60 Vbeta primers and 13 Jbeta primers. Using immunoSEQ multiplex PCR, the repertoire was profiled, and TCRdb retains in-frame clones only, with some absent. Seen here are over 100,000 clones, approximately 8.9% observed once, and the top ten hold more than 6.5%. The specimen sequenced was PBMCs. The receptors originated from a woman between 40 and 55 years old in good health and CMV-seropositive.

The rearrangement uses TRBV4-3 and TRBJ1-4; the D gene is possibly TRBD1 (5 bases). Germline CDR1 reads LGHNA; CDR2 reads YSLEER. The CDR3 consists of 18 residues. Trimming took off 3 bases at V and 3 bases at J, with 20 bases between the two ends. This CDR3 is CASSHRDSRMVANEKLFF. DNA of the CDR3: TGCGCCAGCAGCCATCGGGACTCCCGTATGGTAGCTAATGAAAAACTGTTTTTT.

The table lists this clone with a few counts. Here the CDR3 DNA reads TGCGCCAGCAGCCAAGTGCGGGGGCGCGGGGAGCTGTTTTTT. Protein product: CASSQVRGRGELFF. V and J are TRBV4-1 and TRBJ2-2; TRBD2 might be the D (7 bases). Trimming removed 1 base at V and 7 bases at J, with 10 bases between. The CDR3 length is 14 residues. In germline, CDR1 is MGHRA, CDR2 YSYEKL.

The rearrangement links TRBV10-3 to TRBJ1-2; TRBD1 aligns across 7 bases. Germline CDR1 reads ENHRY; CDR2 reads SYGVKD. V was pared by 7 bases and J by 5 bases, with 10 bases of the junction left unmatched. The CDR3 spans 14 residues. Written as DNA, the CDR3 is TGTGCCATCATGGGGGAGGCCAGGGGGTATGGCTACACCTTC. Encoded protein: CAIMGEARGYGYTF.

This chain joins TRBV5-1 and TRBJ2-7; D perhaps matches TRBD2 (5 bases). The CDR3 is 13 amino acids. Germline values: CDR1 SGHRS, CDR2 YFSETQ. Trimming removed 4 bases from V and 0 bases from J, with 8 bases in between. CDR3 loop: CASSHGLSYEQYF. DNA for the CDR3: TGCGCCAGCAGCCACGGACTCTCCTACGAGCAGTACTTC.

This clone was counted only a few times. The rearrangement links TRBV6-5 to TRBJ1-2; 8 bases fit TRBD1. Germline V gene lookup returns CDR1 MNHEY and CDR2 SVGAGI. Trimming took 5 bases from V and 8 from J; bases not matched to a gene: 10. The CDR3 totals 14 residues. In nucleotides, the CDR3 is TGTGCCAGCAGTAAAGGACAGGGAGATTTAGGCTACACCTTC. Protein product: CASSKGQGDLGYTF.

The chain is built from TRBV5-4 and TRBJ2-5; D gene uncertain. This CDR3 is built from 13 residues. Germline CDR1 SGHNT, CDR2 YYREEE (reference sequence). The V end lost 0 bases, the J end lost 5 bases, and 8 bases lay between the germline ends. CDR3 sequence (DNA): TGTGCCAGCAGCTTGGCATTTTCCGAGACCCAGTACTTC. As protein: CASSLAFSETQYF.

The CDR3 nucleotides read TGCGCCAGCAGCTTGGCCGTATACAATGAGCAGTTCTTC. It codes for CASSLAVYNEQFF. The V call is TRBV5-1, the J call TRBJ2-1; unclear D gene. This CDR3 spans 13 amino acids. Trimming removed 0 bases from V and 4 bases from J, with 5 bases in between. Germline CDR1 reads SGHRS; CDR2 reads YFSETQ.

This clone has more than one count but fewer than ten. This rearrangement joins TRBV5-1 to TRBJ1-2; perhaps TRBD1 as D (5 bases). This CDR3 has 18 residues. Trimming stripped 0 bases from V and 0 bases from J, with 18 bases between. CDR1 and CDR2 (germline): SGHRS, YFSETQ. CDR3 nucleotides: TGCGCCAGCAGCTTGGCCGGGGGTGCATTGCGATCTAACTATGGCTACACCTTC. Its translation is CASSLAGGALRSNYGYTF.

CDR3 sequence reads: CASSSGQGVTDTQYF. The CDR3 DNA reads as TGTGCCAGCAGTAGTGGACAGGGAGTAACAGATACGCAGTATTTT. The chain joins TRBV7-9 to TRBJ2-3, with TRBD1 matching over 8 bases. Trimming took 6 bases from V and 3 from J; bases not matched to a gene: 8. The length of the CDR3 is 15 residues. Looked up from germline, CDR1 is SEHNR and CDR2 is FQNEAQ (reference sequence).